This T cell receptor (beta chain) is from a study of CD8+ T cells in alopecia areata (dated by TCRdb to the late 2010s). For the wider study: The treated patients took part in an open-label pilot trial in which moderate-to-severe alopecia areata was treated with oral tofacitinib at 5 to 10 mg twice daily. RNA came from the PAXgene miRNA kit for fixed scalp, the miRNeasy kit for PBMCs, and the RNeasy kit for mouse skin. Tofacitinib was administered for 6 to 18 months, and 6 months of follow-up off drug were then conducted to assess delayed response and recurrence. Scalp clonality was compared across normal scalp (n=4), patchy alopecia areata scalp (n=8), and alopecia totalis/universalis scalp (n=8). Human TCRbeta sequencing covered scalp tissue and sorted CD4+ and CD8+ peripheral blood T cells from patchy and totalis/universalis alopecia areata patients and healthy controls. For the treated patients, the SALT score, which quantifies what percentage of scalp surface area is affected, served as the measure of disease severity. Patients on tofacitinib were biopsied at baseline and after 4 and 24 weeks of treatment, and several of the patients also had a later scalp biopsy. In both human patients and the C3H/HeJ mouse model, the study applied high-throughput TCRbeta sequencing to look at T cell clonal expansion in alopecia areata. TCRbeta CDR3 regions were amplified by immunoSEQ multiplex PCR using 35 Vbeta forward and 13 Jbeta reverse primers.

This sample's time point label indicates: 24 weeks on oral tofacitinib. What the treatment or condition label conveys for this sample: oral pan-JAK inhibitor, 5-10 mg twice daily. Lesional scalp punch biopsies and peripheral blood were obtained from alopecia areata patients. PBMCs were separated by density centrifugation and stained for CD3, CD4 and CD8, after which CD4+ and CD8+ T cells were sorted on a FACSAria. V ends up 4 bases short and J 1 base short, with an unmatched junction base count of 2. CDR1 and CDR2, looked up from the germline V gene, are SGHVS and FNYEAQ. The CDR3, from cysteine to phenylalanine, totals 14 residues. Here the CDR3 DNA is all that survives: 42 bases in frame from base 1. The library was obtained by the immunoSEQ multiplex PCR assay. RNA was extracted from all samples and reverse transcribed into cDNA as template for TCR sequencing. First-strand cDNA was synthesized with SuperScript III using a 2:1 mix of oligo-dT and random hexamers. Amplification bias was assessed with a synthetic immune receptor repertoire, and residual bias was removed computationally. Processing in the source paper ran as follows. After raw reads were preprocessed to remove errors, the CDR3 was defined following IMGT conventions as running from the conserved cysteine to phenylalanine. To get clonality, Shannon entropy was normalized by log2 of the number of productive unique TCRs and the result was subtracted from 1. Scalp TCRbeta sequences were cross-referenced with sorted blood CD4 and CD8 repertoires so that the CD4 or CD8 identity of scalp clones could be inferred. What TCRdb holds here is the immuneACCESS table cut down to in-frame rearrangements. Part of the clones is not present; checked against another copy, under half of the missing clones reflect an unresolved V gene, and the others are unexplained. Clonal size and the V and J genes are those of that table, whereas D and trimming came from the DNA. In all, the sample holds about 110,000 clones, and around three fifths of those were seen once. Together, the top ten hold about 12% of the sample.

On this clone itself: This receptor's antigen is unknown. No quality values exist for individual bases; no much larger clone is one base distant. This same CDR3 is encoded by further DNA sequences in the sample.

General study outcomes and caveats: Lesional scalp, especially in alopecia totalis/universalis, showed higher clonality and more expanded CD8+ clones than normal scalp, suggesting antigenic drive. Many expanded lesional clones were found to persist in scalp and blood during tofacitinib treatment, and relapse after treatment cessation may be partly explained by this persistence. Unlike mouse skin, where gammadelta T cells dominate, normal human skin contains resident alphabeta T cells that get sequenced too, which complicates analysis of the scalp TCR repertoire. With tofacitinib, both scalp clonality and the number of expanded CD8+ clones among the top 100 scalp clones went down significantly. TCR sequences shared between patients were less clear than in mice, possibly partly because of HLA diversity in the patient population. Because the treated cohort was small and had just a single nonresponder, larger studies are needed to establish links between baseline CD8+ expansion and response.

The sample consisted of CD8+ T cells sorted from blood, taken at week 24, from a patient treated with tofacitinib. The source of this sequence is a human donor with alopecia areata. The receptor chain draws on TRBV7-6 and TRBJ1-1; 8 central nucleotides agree with TRBD1. The DNA sequence is given as TGTGCCAGCAGCTCAGGACAGGGGAACACTGAAGCTTTCTTT. Its translation is CASSSGQGNTEAFF. The full variable domain, completed from the reference TRBV7-6 and TRBJ1-1 proteins outside the CDR3, reads GAGVSQSPRYKVTKRGQDVALRCDPISGHVSLYWYRQALGQGPEFLTYFNYEAQQDKSGLPNDRFSAERPEGSISTLTIQRTEQRDSAMYRCASSSGQGNTEAFFGQGTRLTVV.